The 16 T cell receptor beta chains given below trace back to one sample, sequenced in a study of T cells in Graves' hyperthyroidism and ophthalmopathy (dated by TCRdb to the late 2010s). Library prep was done by multiplex PCR. Sequenced using an Illumina HiSeq 2000. The TCR beta CDR3 regions were amplified from RNA transcripts. For the first round of RT-PCR on the TCR CDR3, the HTBI primer set was used together with the Qiagen OneStep RT-PCR kit. TCRdb reanalyzed the raw reads on its own, using fastp at Q25 for trimming and MiXCR for clone calling, and kept in-frame beta chains. A single entry per CDR3 protein holds the most common genes and DNA from its merged rows. The sample data list 400,000 to 500,000 distinct CDR3 sequences, and around 15% of these were observed just once. Jointly, the top ten make up about 13% of the sample. Sequencing was performed on blood. Receptor source: a man younger than 30 with Graves' ophthalmopathy.

The chain links TRBV30 to TRBJ2-7; 7 bases map to TRBD2. Germline V gene lookup returns CDR1 GTSNPN and CDR2 SVGIG (reference sequence). This CDR3 contains 11 residues. Unmatched junction bases numbered 2, after V lost 5 bases and J lost 4 bases. In DNA, the CDR3 is TGTGCCTGGGGGGGGGGATACGAGCAGTACTTC. This gives the protein CAWGGGYEQYF.

The CDR3 sequence is CSAGGGAANEQFF. The CDR3 nucleotides read TGCAGCGCCGGTGGGGGAGCGGCGAATGAGCAGTTCTTC. The J gene is TRBJ2-1, the V gene TRBV29-1; either TRBD1 or TRBD2 may supply D (5 bases each). Trimming left V 7 bases short and J 7 bases short, with 17 bases between. The germline gives CDR1 SQVTM, CDR2 ANQGSEA. The CDR3 length is 13 residues.

Many counts were recorded for this clonotype. This sequence joins TRBV20-1 and TRBJ2-1, with TRBD2 matching over 10 bases. Germline V gene lookup returns CDR1 DFQATT and CDR2 SNEGSKA (reference sequence). This CDR3 region has 14 residues. With 2 bases clipped from V and 8 bases from J, the junction kept 6 bases outside the gene matches. The CDR3 nucleotides read TGCAGTGCTAGAATGGCTAGCGGGAGACATGAGCAGTTCTTC. Translation: CSARMASGRHEQFF.

The chain joins TRBV9 to TRBJ2-5; 11 bases map to TRBD2. The length of the CDR3 is 18 residues. The germline CDR1 and CDR2 sequences are SGDLS and YYNGEE. J was trimmed by 1 base and V by 0 bases; bases with no gene match: 8. In DNA, the CDR3 is TGTGCCAGCAGCGTAGTCCCTACTAGCGGGGGCACCCAAGAGACCCAGTACTTC. Translating it yields CASSVVPTSGGTQETQYF.

This clonotype was detected many times. V is TRBV14 and J is TRBJ2-7, with 15 bases that match TRBD2. V trimming: 9 bases; J trimming: 3 bases; junction bases outside the gene matches: 9. Looked up from germline, CDR1 is SGHDN and CDR2 is FVKESK. This CDR3 contains 16 residues. CDR3 region: CARLGLAGGRDYEQYF. The DNA for the CDR3 is TGTGCCAGGTTGGGACTAGCGGGAGGAAGGGACTACGAGCAGTACTTC.

This clonotype has ten or more counts. The chain has TRBV12-3 or TRBV12-4 and TRBJ2-7; TRBD1 matches at 7 bases. The CDR3 loop spans 14 amino acids. The ends lost 2 bases at V and 2 bases at J; junction bases unmatched: 3. Here the CDR3 reads CASSLRQGAYEQYF. CDR3 nucleotides: TGTGCCAGCAGTTTAAGGCAGGGGGCCTACGAGCAGTACTTC.

The V and J genes are TRBV10-1 and TRBJ2-1; no definite D call. Germline CDR1 and CDR2: WNHNN and SYGVQD (reference sequence). V was pared by 6 bases and J by 3 bases, with 6 bases between. The CDR3 has 12 residues. The CDR3 DNA reads TGCGCCAGCAGCTATGACTACAATGAGCAGTTCTTC. It is translated as CASSYDYNEQFF.

In regard to this clonotype: Germline is not matched at one junction end, which may reflect a read error. The J gene is TRBJ2-3, the V gene TRBV2; 8 bases line up with TRBD2. Germline CDR1 is SNHLY and CDR2 is FYNNEI. The CDR3 extends over 16 amino acids. The CDR3 spells CAGSDSGALPTETQYF. The CDR3 region has the DNA TGTGCCGGCAGTGATAGCGGGGCCCTTCCCACAGAAACGCAGTATTTT.

This clonotype came up many times. J is TRBJ2-7 and V is TRBV20-1; tentatively, D is TRBD1 or TRBD2 (6 bases each). Trimming cost V 6 bases and J 2 bases, with 14 bases left between them. CDR3 length: 13 amino acids. Looked up from germline, CDR1 is DFQATT and CDR2 is SNEGSKA (reference sequence). The CDR3 DNA sequence: TGCAGTGCCCATACGGGGGCGACCTACGAGCAGTACTTC. This codes for CSAHTGATYEQYF.

This clonotype has ten or more counts. This chain connects TRBV3-1 to TRBJ1-2; weak D call: TRBD1 (6 bases). Germline V CDR1 and CDR2: LGHDT, YNNKEL (reference sequence). Trimming cost V 5 bases and J 1 base, with 20 bases left between them. The CDR3 consists of 17 residues. CDR3 sequence (DNA): TGTGCCAGCAGCTCCGGGTGGACAGCCAAATTTAACTATGGCTACACCTTC. It yields the protein CASSSGWTAKFNYGYTF.

V and J are TRBV5-1 and TRBJ1-2, with a possible D match to TRBD1 (5 bases). CDR3 length equals 15 residues. V lost 0 bases and J 5 bases, leaving 14 bases between the germline ends. Germline V lookup: CDR1 SGHRS, CDR2 YFSETQ. CDR3 bases: TGCGCCAGCAGCTTGGTGGGGGAGGCACGGTATGGCTACACCTTC. Its translation is CASSLVGEARYGYTF. The complete variable domain, with remaining parts taken from reference TRBV5-1 and TRBJ1-2, reads KAGVTQTPRYLIKTRGQQVTLSCSPISGHRSVSWYQQTPGQGLQFLFEYFSETQRNKGNFPGRFSGRQFSNSRSEMNVSTLELGDSALYLCASSLVGEARYGYTFGSGTRLTVV.

This clonotype was recorded only once. V and J are TRBV29-1 and TRBJ1-3, with D uncertain. Trimming removed 7 bases at V and 5 bases at J, with 15 bases between. The germline gives CDR1 SQVTM, CDR2 ANQGSEA. CDR3 size: 13 residues. The CDR3 spells CSALLSARNTIYF. The CDR3 DNA is TGCAGCGCCCTCTTGAGCGCTCGAAACACCATATATTTT.

The V gene is TRBV6-2 or TRBV6-3, the J gene TRBJ2-1, with a possible D match to TRBD1 (7 bases). Germline CDR1 MNHEY, CDR2 SVGEGT. The CDR3 consists of 16 residues. V gave up 8 bases and J gave up 5 bases, with 22 bases separating them. The CDR3 protein is CASRDSRERSNNEQFF. CDR3 nucleotides: TGTGCCAGCCGGGACAGCCGGGAGCGCAGCAACAATGAGCAGTTCTTC.

V gene TRBV5-1 combines with J gene TRBJ2-1; tentative D call: TRBD2 (6 bases). Germline V gene data show CDR1 as SGHRS and CDR2 as YFSETQ. This CDR3 spans 16 amino acids. V was trimmed by 3 bases and J by 0 bases, leaving 13 bases between them. The CDR3 here is CASSSRDFSSYNEQFF. CDR3 nucleotide sequence: TGCGCCAGCAGCTCCCGGGACTTCAGCTCCTACAATGAGCAGTTCTTC. The full variable domain, completed using reference TRBV5-1 and TRBJ2-1, is KAGVTQTPRYLIKTRGQQVTLSCSPISGHRSVSWYQQTPGQGLQFLFEYFSETQRNKGNFPGRFSGRQFSNSRSEMNVSTLELGDSALYLCASSSRDFSSYNEQFFGPGTRLTVL.

This clonotype was counted at least ten times. The V call is TRBV4-1, the J call TRBJ1-2; possibly TRBD1 for D (6 bases). The CDR3 has 16 amino acids. The V gene's germline CDR1 is MGHRA and CDR2 YSYEKL. Trimming left V 4 bases short and J 8 bases short, with 23 bases between. CDR3: CASSRSTQAGEKGYTF. The CDR3 nucleotides are TGCGCCAGCAGCCGGTCAACTCAGGCAGGGGAGAAAGGCTACACCTTC.

This clonotype was observed at least ten times. J is TRBJ1-1 and V is TRBV11-3; TRBD1 aligns across 8 bases. Germline-derived CDR1 and CDR2 are SGHNT and YENEEA. V gave up 5 bases and J gave up 1 base; unmatched junction bases: 3. This CDR3 is built from 14 residues. CDR3 in amino acids: CASSPGTGNTEAFF. CDR3 DNA sequence: TGTGCCAGCAGCCCCGGGACAGGGAACACTGAAGCTTTCTTT.